The 21 T cell receptor beta chains below all came from one sample that was sequenced in a study of spatial heterogeneity in lung cancer (dated by TCRdb to the late 2010s). The time point tag for this specimen amounts to: blood at routine non-recurrence follow-up after resection. Receptor amplification or capture employed 5' RACE. Sequencing was carried out with a NextSeq 500. Through fastp at Q25 and MiXCR, TCRdb rebuilt clones from the public reads, retaining in-frame beta chains. Duplicate CDR3 protein sequences are folded into a single record with the most common DNA and genes. The sample table shows 8,000 to 10,000 distinct CDR3 sequences, and 23% are seen once. The ten biggest clones cover 3% to 5% of the sample. This sample comprised PBMCs, obtained at follow-up. These receptors were taken from a female donor with early-stage non-small cell lung cancer.

The chain has TRBV15 and TRBJ1-2; tentative D call: TRBD1 (5 bases). CDR3 length: 15 residues. V shed 0 bases and J shed 6 bases, with 14 bases lying between them. Germline CDR1 and CDR2: LNHNV and YYDKDF (reference sequence). As DNA, the CDR3 is TGTGCCACCAGCAGAGACAGGGAGGTCTCGCATGGCTACACCTTC. Protein sequence: CATSRDREVSHGYTF.

In this sample, this clonotype is medium-sized. Here the CDR3 DNA reads TGTGCCAGCTCGTCGACCAGCGGGAGCTCCTACGAGCAGTACTTC. Amino acid sequence: CASSSTSGSSYEQYF. The V gene is TRBV18, the J gene TRBJ2-7; 8 bases match TRBD2. Trimming took 6 bases from V and 0 from J; bases not matched to a gene: 7. The germline gives CDR1 KGHSH, CDR2 LQKENI. This CDR3 region has 15 residues. Variable domain in full (rest from reference TRBV18 and TRBJ2-7): NAGVMQNPRHLVRRRGQEARLRCSPMKGHSHVYWYRQLPEEGLKFMVYLQKENIIDESGMPKERFSAEFPKEGPSILRIQQVVRGDSAAYFCASSSTSGSSYEQYFGPGTRLTVT.

This chain joins TRBV2 and TRBJ1-4, with 10 bases lining up with TRBD1. Germline V lookup: CDR1 SNHLY, CDR2 FYNNEI. V trimming: 6 bases; J trimming: 8 bases; junction bases outside the gene matches: 0. There are 12 residues in the CDR3. Here the CDR3 DNA reads TGTGCCAGCAGGGGACAGGGGGAAAAACTGTTTTTT. Its translation is CASRGQGEKLFF. The complete variable domain, with remaining parts taken from reference TRBV2 and TRBJ1-4, reads EPEVTQTPSHQVTQMGQEVILRCVPISNHLYFYWYRQILGQKVEFLVSFYNNEISEKSEIFDDQFSVERPDGSNFTLKIRSTKLEDSAMYFCASRGQGEKLFFGSGTQLSVL.

The chain couples TRBV6-5 to TRBJ2-7; possible D gene TRBD1, 6 bases. Germline CDR1 and CDR2: MNHEY and SVGAGI. With 0 bases removed from V and 2 bases from J, the gap between germline ends came to 20 bases. This CDR3 spans 18 amino acids. CDR3 in amino acids: CASSYSMPGRAGAYEQYF. The CDR3, as DNA: TGTGCCAGCAGTTACTCGATGCCCGGGCGGGCAGGGGCCTACGAGCAGTACTTC.

A few counts support this clonotype. The chain joins TRBV30 to TRBJ1-4; D might be TRBD1 (5 bases). The CDR3 runs to 13 residues. CDR1 is GTSNPN and CDR2 is SVGIG in the germline V gene (reference sequence). V was pared by 5 bases and J by 8 bases, with 15 bases between. The CDR3: CAWAYSGGEKLFF. CDR3 coding DNA: TGTGCCTGGGCCTACTCGGGGGGAGAAAAACTGTTTTTT.

In this sample, this clonotype turned up once. The chain couples TRBV20-1 to TRBJ2-7; 13 bases fit TRBD2. The CDR3 covers 17 residues. CDR1 and CDR2 (germline): DFQATT, SNEGSKA (reference sequence). Trimming removed 3 bases from V and 0 bases from J; junction bases left unmatched: 8. CDR3 coding DNA: TGCAGTGCTAGTGGGGGGACTAGCGGGACAAGCTCCTACGAGCAGTACTTC. The encoded protein is CSASGGTSGTSSYEQYF.

V usage is TRBV5-8 and J usage is TRBJ2-1, with D perhaps given as TRBD1 or TRBD2 (5 bases each). There are 16 residues in the CDR3. CDR1 SGHTS and CDR2 YDEGEE come from the germline V gene. The germline V and J ends were trimmed by 4 bases and 9 bases, with 23 bases remaining between them. The DNA for the CDR3 is TGTGCCAGCAGCCTGAGAGGGGCGGCAAGTCAGACTGAGCAGTTCTTC. Residues: CASSLRGAASQTEQFF.

In this sample, this clonotype turned up a few times. The chain employs TRBV24-1 and TRBJ1-1, with a tentative D call TRBD1 (5 bases). Germline V gives CDR1 KGHDR, CDR2 SFDVKD. This CDR3 has 13 amino acids. V dropped 3 bases and J dropped 4 bases, with 8 bases sitting between them. CDR3 in amino acids: CATSDDQGTEAFF. DNA for the CDR3: TGTGCCACCAGTGATGACCAGGGCACTGAAGCTTTCTTT.

The chain carries TRBV7-2 and TRBJ2-3; D not certain. Germline V lookup: CDR1 SGHTA, CDR2 FQGNSA. The V end lost 2 bases, the J end lost 0 bases, and 6 bases lay between the germline ends. The CDR3 is 14 amino acids. The CDR3: CASSLQLSTDTQYF. In DNA form, the CDR3 reads TGTGCCAGCAGCTTACAACTGAGCACAGATACGCAGTATTTT.

In its sample, this clonotype was seen once. J is TRBJ2-2 and V is TRBV10-3; unclear D gene. Germline-derived CDR1 and CDR2 are ENHRY and SYGVKD. The V gene lost 8 bases and the J gene lost 6 bases, with 16 bases spanning the gap. The CDR3 has 14 residues. The CDR3, as DNA: TGTGCCATCGGCGACGGGCTGACGTCCGGGGAGCTGTTTTTT. Translated: CAIGDGLTSGELFF.

The chain couples TRBV12-2 to TRBJ2-3. TRBV12-2 is labeled a pseudogene. The CDR3 spans 12 residues. In DNA, the CDR3 is TGTGCAAGTCGCCCCACTACAGATACGCAGTATTTT. Amino acid sequence: CASRPTTDTQYF.

The chain joins TRBV11-3 to TRBJ2-1, with D possibly TRBD2 on 6 matching bases. Between the trimmed V and J ends, which lost 5 bases and 2 bases, there was a span of 13 bases. This CDR3 is built from 15 residues. Germline lookup yields CDR1 SGHNT and CDR2 YENEEA. CDR3 DNA sequence: TGTGCCAGCAGCACCCGCGGGACTCCCTACAATGAGCAGTTCTTC. As protein: CASSTRGTPYNEQFF. Supplemented by reference TRBV11-3 and TRBJ2-1, the full variable domain reads EAGVVQSPRYKIIEKKQPVAFWCNPISGHNTLYWYLQNLGQGPELLIRYENEEAVDDSQLPKDRFSAERLKGVDSTLKIQPAELGDSAVYLCASSTRGTPYNEQFFGPGTRLTVL.

This clonotype was seen a few times. The chain joins TRBV4-1 to TRBJ1-1; tentative D call: TRBD1 (6 bases). This CDR3 has 14 residues. From germline, CDR1 is MGHRA and CDR2 YSYEKL. Trimming pared 7 bases from V and 4 bases from J, leaving 16 bases between. The CDR3 sequence is CASIGGQQSTEAFF. The CDR3 bases are TGCGCCAGCATAGGGGGGCAACAGAGCACTGAAGCTTTCTTT.

The chain links TRBV5-4 to TRBJ2-1, with 9 nucleotides matching TRBD2. The length of the CDR3 is 17 residues. After removal of 7 bases from V and 1 base from J, the junction contained 12 bases not matched to a gene. Germline V gene data show CDR1 as SGHNT and CDR2 as YYREEE (reference sequence). The CDR3 DNA follows: TGTGCCAGCCGGCCATTTAGCGGGAGATCGTCCTACAATGAGCAGTTCTTC. Translation: CASRPFSGRSSYNEQFF. Based on the CDR3 plus reference TRBV5-4 and TRBJ2-1, the full variable domain is ETGVTQSPTHLIKTRGQQVTLRCSSQSGHNTVSWYQQALGQGPQFIFQYYREEENGRGNFPPRFSGLQFPNYSSELNVNALELDDSALYLCASRPFSGRSSYNEQFFGPGTRLTVL.

The chain carries TRBV7-9 and TRBJ1-2; 7 nucleotides agree with TRBD1. The V segment lost 3 bases and the J segment 13 bases; nucleotides outside the gene matches: 14. Germline CDR1 reads SEHNR; CDR2 reads FQNEAQ (reference sequence). This CDR3 region has 14 residues. CDR3 nucleotide sequence: TGTGCCAGCAGCTTGGGCCAGGGGGTTCTTATTTGCACCTTC. Protein sequence: CASSLGQGVLICTF.

This clonotype is categorized as medium-sized. The chain links TRBV7-2 to TRBJ1-1, with 7 bases identical to TRBD1. Germline CDR1 SGHTA, CDR2 FQGNSA. The length of the CDR3 is 13 residues. V shed 6 bases and J 4 bases; nucleotides not matched to a gene: 5. CDR3 region: CASSPDRATEAFF. The DNA for the CDR3 is TGTGCCAGCAGTCCCGACAGGGCCACTGAAGCTTTCTTT.

This clonotype showed up just a few times. The chain has TRBV5-4 and TRBJ2-7, with no clear D. The V and J ends lost 3 bases and 6 bases respectively, with 10 bases between them. The germline V gene encodes CDR1 SGHNT and CDR2 YYREEE (reference sequence). The CDR3 extends over 12 amino acids. In DNA, the CDR3 is TGTGCCAGCAGCTCCCCCCGGGCCGAGCAGTACTTC. Translated, it gives CASSSPRAEQYF.

The chain is built from TRBV7-2 and TRBJ1-6, with unresolved D. Trimming took off 4 bases at V and 16 bases at J, with 14 bases between the two ends. This CDR3 is 12 amino acids long. Germline CDR1 SGHTA, CDR2 FQGNSA. The CDR3 is CASSSTVVGLHF. The CDR3 DNA reads TGTGCCAGCAGCTCCACCGTGGTCGGTCTCCACTTT. Filled out from reference TRBV7-2 and TRBJ1-6, the complete variable domain reads GAGVSQSPSNKVTEKGKDVELRCDPISGHTALYWYRQSLGQGLEFLIYFQGNSAPDKSGLPSDRFSAERTGGSVSTLTIQRTQQEDSAVYLCASSSTVVGLHFGNGTRLTVT.

V gene TRBV30 combines with J gene TRBJ2-7, with unresolved D. Germline V lookup: CDR1 GTSNPN, CDR2 SVGIG (reference sequence). Trimming stripped 0 bases from V and 2 bases from J, with 8 bases between. The CDR3 consists of 13 residues. The CDR3 spells CAWSVSGPYEQYF. The CDR3 DNA reads as TGTGCCTGGAGTGTATCGGGTCCCTACGAGCAGTACTTC.

This clonotype occurred a few times. The rearrangement joins TRBV7-2 to TRBJ2-2; D not certain. The CDR3 totals 14 residues. V lost 0 bases and J 4 bases, leaving 6 bases between the germline ends. The V gene's germline CDR1 is SGHTA and CDR2 FQGNSA. The DNA of the CDR3 is TGTGCCAGCAGCTTAGCCAAGACCACCGGGGAGCTGTTTTTT. Translated: CASSLAKTTGELFF.

By sample share, this clonotype is medium-sized. In nucleotides, the CDR3 is TGTGCCAGCAGGGGTGTGGGGCTTATGAACACTGAAGCTTTCTTT. This codes for CASRGVGLMNTEAFF. The gene calls are TRBV25-1 and TRBJ1-1, with D possibly being TRBD1 (5 bases). The CDR3 contains 15 residues. The germline CDR1 and CDR2 sequences are MGHDK and SYGVNS. With 6 bases removed from V and 0 bases from J, the gap between germline ends came to 14 bases.